The entry below describes one T cell receptor (beta chain). Sequencing was performed with immunoSEQ multiplex PCR; in TCRdb, only in-frame clones are kept and a portion is missing. The table records about 77,000 clones, 80% of them present only once. From germline, CDR1 is SGHRS and CDR2 YFSETQ. The CDR3 totals 16 residues. J gave up 4 bases and V 2 bases, and 6 bases lay outside the gene matches. This entry comes from a study of blood T cell repertoires in COVID-19. Study-level background: Sites across the United States, Italy and Spain contributed samples from acute and convalescent COVID-19. PBMCs, B-cell-depleted T cells, or T cells were the source of the cDNA or gDNA that made up the material.

This sequence was found in a woman aged 70 to 79 with acute or convalescent COVID-19. Sequencing used peripheral blood. The chain has TRBV5-1 and TRBJ1-6; 7 bases align to TRBD1. The CDR3 DNA reads as TGCGCCAGCAGCTTACAGGGGATGGGATATAATTCACCCCTCCACTTT. Translated, it gives CASSLQGMGYNSPLHF.